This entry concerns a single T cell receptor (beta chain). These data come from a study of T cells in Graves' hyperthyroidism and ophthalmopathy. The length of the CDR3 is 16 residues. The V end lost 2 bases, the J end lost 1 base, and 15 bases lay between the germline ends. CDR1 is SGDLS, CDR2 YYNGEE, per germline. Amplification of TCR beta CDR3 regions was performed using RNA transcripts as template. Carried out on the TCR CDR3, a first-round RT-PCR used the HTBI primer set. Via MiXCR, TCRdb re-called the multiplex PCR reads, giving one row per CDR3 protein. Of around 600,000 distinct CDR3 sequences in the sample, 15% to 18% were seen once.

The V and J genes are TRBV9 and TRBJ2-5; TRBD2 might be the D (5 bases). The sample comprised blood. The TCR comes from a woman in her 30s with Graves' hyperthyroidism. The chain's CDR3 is CASSVGLGRGQETQYF. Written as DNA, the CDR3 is TGTGCCAGCAGCGTCGGCCTTGGCCGGGGCCAAGAGACCCAGTACTTC.